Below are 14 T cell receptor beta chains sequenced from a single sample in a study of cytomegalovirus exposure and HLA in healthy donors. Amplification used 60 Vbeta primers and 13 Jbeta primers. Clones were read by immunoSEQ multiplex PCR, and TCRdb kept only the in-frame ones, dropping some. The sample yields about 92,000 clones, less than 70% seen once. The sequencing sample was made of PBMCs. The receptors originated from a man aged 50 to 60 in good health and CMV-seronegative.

CDR3 bases: TGCAGCGGATCACGTGGGACAGGGGGGACTGAAGCTTTCTTT. Translated: CSGSRGTGGTEAFF. This chain joins TRBV29-1 and TRBJ1-1; 11 bases line up with TRBD1. Germline V gene sequence: CDR1 SQVTM, CDR2 ANQGSEA. The CDR3 sequence is 14 residues long. The junction had 9 bases not matched to a gene; V was cut back by 7 bases and J by 5 bases.

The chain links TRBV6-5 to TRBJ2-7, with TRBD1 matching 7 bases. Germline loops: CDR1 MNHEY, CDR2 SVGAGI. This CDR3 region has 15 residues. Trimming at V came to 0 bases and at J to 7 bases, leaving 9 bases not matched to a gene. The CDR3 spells CASSYSERGRLEQYF. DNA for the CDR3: TGTGCCAGCAGTTACTCGGAAAGGGGGCGATTAGAGCAGTACTTC.

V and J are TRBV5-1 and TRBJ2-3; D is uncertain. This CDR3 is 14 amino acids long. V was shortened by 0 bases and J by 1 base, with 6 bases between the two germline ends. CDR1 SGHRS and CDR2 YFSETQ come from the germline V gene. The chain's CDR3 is CASSLASGTDTQYF. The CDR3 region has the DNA TGCGCCAGCAGCTTGGCCAGCGGCACAGATACGCAGTATTTT.

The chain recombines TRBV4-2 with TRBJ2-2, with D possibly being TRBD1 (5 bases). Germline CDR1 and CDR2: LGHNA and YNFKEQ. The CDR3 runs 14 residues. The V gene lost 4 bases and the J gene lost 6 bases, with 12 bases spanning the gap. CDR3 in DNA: TGTGCCAGCAGCCTCAATCAGGGCTCCGGGGAGCTGTTTTTT. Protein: CASSLNQGSGELFF.

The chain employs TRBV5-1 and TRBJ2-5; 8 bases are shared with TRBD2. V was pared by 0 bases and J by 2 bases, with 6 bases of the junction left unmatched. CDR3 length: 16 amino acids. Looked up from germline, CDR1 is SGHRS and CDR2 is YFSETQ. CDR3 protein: CASSLGPGGVQETQYF. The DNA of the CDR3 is TGCGCCAGCAGCTTGGGCCCGGGGGGGGTACAAGAGACCCAGTACTTC. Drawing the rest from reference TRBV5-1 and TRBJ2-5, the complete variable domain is KAGVTQTPRYLIKTRGQQVTLSCSPISGHRSVSWYQQTPGQGLQFLFEYFSETQRNKGNFPGRFSGRQFSNSRSEMNVSTLELGDSALYLCASSLGPGGVQETQYFGPGTRLLVL.

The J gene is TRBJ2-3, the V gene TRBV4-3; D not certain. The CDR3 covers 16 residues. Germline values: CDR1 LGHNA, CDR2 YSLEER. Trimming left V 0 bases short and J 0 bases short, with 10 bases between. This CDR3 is CASSQEALTSTDTQYF. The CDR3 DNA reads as TGCGCCAGCAGCCAAGAAGCGTTAACTAGCACAGATACGCAGTATTTT.

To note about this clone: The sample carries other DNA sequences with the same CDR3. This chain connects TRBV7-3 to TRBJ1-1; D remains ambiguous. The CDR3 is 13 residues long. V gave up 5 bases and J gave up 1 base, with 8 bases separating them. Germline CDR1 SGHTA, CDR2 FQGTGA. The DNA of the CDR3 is TGTGCCAGCAGCCTTCACACGAACACTGAAGCTTTCTTT. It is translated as CASSLHTNTEAFF. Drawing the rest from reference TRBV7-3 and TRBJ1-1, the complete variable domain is GAGVSQTPSNKVTEKGKYVELRCDPISGHTALYWYRQSLGQGPEFLIYFQGTGAADDSGLPNDRFFAVRPEGSVSTLKIQRTERGDSAVYLCASSLHTNTEAFFGQGTRLTVV.

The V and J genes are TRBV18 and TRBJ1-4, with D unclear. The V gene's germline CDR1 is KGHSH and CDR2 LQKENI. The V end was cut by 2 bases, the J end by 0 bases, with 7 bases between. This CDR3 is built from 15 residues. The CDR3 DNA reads TGTGCCAGCTCACCAACAGCCTCAACTAATGAAAAACTGTTTTTT. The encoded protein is CASSPTASTNEKLFF.

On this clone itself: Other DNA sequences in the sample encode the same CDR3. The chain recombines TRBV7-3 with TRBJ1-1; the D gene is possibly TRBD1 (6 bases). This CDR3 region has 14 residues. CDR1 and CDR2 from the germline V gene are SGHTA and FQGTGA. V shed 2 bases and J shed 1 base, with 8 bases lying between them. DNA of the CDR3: TGTGCCAGCAGCTTAGGGGGCGAGAACACTGAAGCTTTCTTT. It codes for CASSLGGENTEAFF. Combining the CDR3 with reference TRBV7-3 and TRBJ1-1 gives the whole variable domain GAGVSQTPSNKVTEKGKYVELRCDPISGHTALYWYRQSLGQGPEFLIYFQGTGAADDSGLPNDRFFAVRPEGSVSTLKIQRTERGDSAVYLCASSLGGENTEAFFGQGTRLTVV.

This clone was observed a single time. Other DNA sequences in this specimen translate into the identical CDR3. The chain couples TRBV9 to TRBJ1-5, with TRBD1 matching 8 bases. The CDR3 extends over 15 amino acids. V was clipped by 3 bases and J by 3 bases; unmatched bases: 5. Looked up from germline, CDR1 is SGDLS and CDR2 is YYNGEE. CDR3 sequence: CASSAGTGNNQPQHF. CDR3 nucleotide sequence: TGTGCCAGCAGCGCAGGGACAGGAAACAATCAGCCCCAGCATTTT. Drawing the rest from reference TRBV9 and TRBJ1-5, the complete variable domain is DSGVTQTPKHLITATGQRVTLRCSPRSGDLSVYWYQQSLDQGLQFLIQYYNGEERAKGNILERFSAQQFPDLHSELNLSSLELGDSALYFCASSAGTGNNQPQHFGDGTRLSIL.

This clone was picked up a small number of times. Here the CDR3 reads CAISDKGATNEKLFF. The CDR3 DNA is TGTGCCATCAGTGATAAGGGGGCAACTAATGAAAAACTGTTTTTT. This chain connects TRBV10-3 to TRBJ1-4; maybe TRBD1 (6 bases). Germline CDR1 and CDR2: ENHRY and SYGVKD. The CDR3 is 15 residues long. V lost 3 bases and J 0 bases, leaving 8 bases between the germline ends.

The CDR3 loop is CAWIRGLSIYGYTF. The DNA of the CDR3 is TGTGCCTGGATCAGGGGGCTTTCTATCTATGGCTACACCTTC. The chain is built from TRBV30 and TRBJ1-2; 8 bases agree with TRBD1. Germline CDR1 is GTSNPN and CDR2 is SVGIG (reference sequence). The CDR3 length is 14 residues. V trimming: 4 bases; J trimming: 4 bases; junction bases outside the gene matches: 8.

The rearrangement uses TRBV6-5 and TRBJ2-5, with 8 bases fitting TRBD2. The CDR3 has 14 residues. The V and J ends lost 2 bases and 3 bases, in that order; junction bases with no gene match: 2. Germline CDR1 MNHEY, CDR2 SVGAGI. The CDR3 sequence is CASSYPGGEETQYF. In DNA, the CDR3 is TGTGCCAGCAGTTACCCGGGGGGGGAAGAGACCCAGTACTTC.

CDR3 bases: TGTGCCGGAGGAGGGGGGGCATCTAATGAAAAACTGTTTTTT. Its translation is CAGGGGASNEKLFF. The chain recombines TRBV28 with TRBJ1-4; D possibly corresponds to TRBD1 (6 bases). Germline CDR1 MDHEN, CDR2 SYDVKM. V gave up 11 bases and J gave up 3 bases, with 16 bases separating them. The CDR3 spans 14 residues.